This paragraph covers one TCR beta chain sequence. Its antigen is not identified. In germline, CDR1 is GTSNPN, CDR2 SVGIG (reference sequence). Trimming took 5 bases from V and 0 from J, leaving 14 bases between them. CDR3 length equals 16 residues. Data came from immunoSEQ multiplex PCR; TCRdb stores just in-frame clones and leaves some out. Of about 530,000 clones in the sample, almost 97% were seen once. This sample was taken from a study of shared clonotypes between healthy human individuals. Study-level results: Naive CD4 clonotype sharing across several donors was about 5%. All-four-donor shared clonotypes had higher generation probabilities than non-shared clonotypes did.

This TCR derives from a woman aged 30 to 39 in good health. The sample was naive CD4+ T cells sorted from blood. The subset: CD45RA+ positively selected. The V call is TRBV30, the J call TRBJ2-6; D gene unclear. This CDR3 reads CAWAFWGTSGANVLTF. Here the CDR3 DNA reads TGTGCCTGGGCGTTTTGGGGAACCTCTGGGGCCAACGTCCTGACTTTC.